This T cell receptor beta chain was documented in a study of cytomegalovirus exposure and HLA in healthy donors. Points from the study as a whole: Most TCRs appeared rarely, but some public TCRs recurred in many donors. Later analysis indicated greater clonal expansion among HLA-associated TCR beta chains than among equally common other chains. 164 TCR beta chains were listed as cytomegalovirus-associated.

Points on this clone: Its antigen is not identified.

Use of 60 Vbeta and 13 Jbeta primers characterized the PCR. Assay: immunoSEQ multiplex PCR; the TCRdb copy retains only in-frame clones and omits some. The table shows about 100,000 clones, with less than 80% occurring only once. Germline assignment: CDR1 SQVTM and CDR2 ANQGSEA. With V trimmed by 4 bases and J by 6 bases, 5 bases remained unmatched. The CDR3 totals 13 residues. Material for sequencing was PBMCs. The rearrangement links TRBV29-1 to TRBJ2-2, with 7 nucleotides matching TRBD1. This clonotype originated in a man younger than 40 in good health and CMV-seronegative. The CDR3 protein is CSVGQGVAGELFF. DNA for the CDR3: TGCAGCGTTGGCCAGGGGGTGGCCGGGGAGCTGTTTTTT.